The 5 T cell receptor beta chains below all came from one sample that was sequenced in a study of blood T cell repertoires in COVID-19 (dated by TCRdb to 2019 to 2021). Library preparation used the immunoSEQ multiplex PCR assay. In TCRdb, the immuneACCESS table is reduced to in-frame sequences with V and J assigned. These tables do not hold every clone; where another copy was compared, an unresolved V gene accounts for under half, and the others remain unexplained. Within this sample are 200,000 to 250,000 clones, with around 87% of them counted one time only. The top ten constitute 3% to 3.5% of the sample. Specimen: PBMCs or T cells enriched from blood (not recorded which). Receptor source: a woman between 18 and 30 years old in a cohort exposed to, infected with or recovered from COVID-19 (not recorded which).

The V gene is TRBV9, the J gene TRBJ1-4; D is unclear. V was clipped by 2 bases and J by 8 bases, with 16 bases between them. CDR3 length: 15 residues. Germline CDR1 and CDR2: SGDLS and YYNGEE. The CDR3 spells CASSVTGGLPEKLFF. The DNA for the CDR3 is TGTGCCAGCAGCGTGACGGGAGGGCTACCCGAAAAACTGTTTTTT.

V usage is TRBV28 and J usage is TRBJ2-1; 9 bases agree with TRBD2. The CDR3 runs 13 residues. Trimming took 3 bases from V and 8 from J; bases not matched to a gene: 2. Germline CDR1 reads MDHEN; CDR2 reads SYDVKM. DNA for the CDR3: TGTGCCAGCAGTTTTAGCGGGAGAGATGAGCAGTTCTTC. It specifies CASSFSGRDEQFF.

This chain connects TRBV9 to TRBJ1-6, with D unresolved. Germline V lookup: CDR1 SGDLS, CDR2 YYNGEE. V was trimmed by 0 bases and J by 0 bases, leaving 13 bases between them. This CDR3 is 18 amino acids long. CDR3 in amino acids: CASSVGSGPGSYNSPLHF. The CDR3 DNA sequence: TGTGCCAGCAGCGTAGGGTCCGGCCCAGGCTCCTATAATTCACCCCTCCACTTT.

The chain has TRBV7-9 and TRBJ1-3, with unresolved D. The V gene lost 10 bases and the J gene lost 0 bases, with 13 bases spanning the gap. The CDR3 is made up of 14 amino acids. CDR1 is SEHNR and CDR2 is FQNEAQ in the germline V gene (reference sequence). CDR3 bases: TGTGCCACCCGAGCAACGAGCTCTGGAAACACCATATATTTT. Translated: CATRATSSGNTIYF.

The chain couples TRBV11-2 to TRBJ1-1; D may be TRBD1 (5 bases). Trimming stripped 3 bases from V and 0 bases from J, with 11 bases between. CDR3 length: 15 residues. Germline V CDR1 and CDR2: SGHAT, FQNNGV. The CDR3 protein is CASSFQAGMNTEAFF. The CDR3 DNA reads as TGTGCCAGCAGCTTCCAGGCAGGGATGAACACTGAAGCTTTCTTT.